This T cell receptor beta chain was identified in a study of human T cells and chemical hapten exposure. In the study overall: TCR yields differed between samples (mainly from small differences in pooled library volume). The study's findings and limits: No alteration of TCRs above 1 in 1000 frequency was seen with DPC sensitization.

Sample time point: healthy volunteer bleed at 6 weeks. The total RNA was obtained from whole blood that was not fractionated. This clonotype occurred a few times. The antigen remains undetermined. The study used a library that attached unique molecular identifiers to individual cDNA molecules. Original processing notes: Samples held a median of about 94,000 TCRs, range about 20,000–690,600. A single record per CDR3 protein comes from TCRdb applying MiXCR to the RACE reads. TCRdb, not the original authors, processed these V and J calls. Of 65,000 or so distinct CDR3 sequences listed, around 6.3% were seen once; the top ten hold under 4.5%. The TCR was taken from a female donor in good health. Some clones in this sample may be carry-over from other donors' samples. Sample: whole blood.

The CDR3 bases are TGCAGTGCTAGGATTCAGACTAGCACAGATACGCAGTATTTT. Amino acids: CSARIQTSTDTQYF. V is TRBV20-1 and J is TRBJ2-3, with no clear D. Looked up from germline, CDR1 is DFQATT and CDR2 is SNEGSKA (reference sequence). Between the trimmed V and J ends, which lost 3 bases and 0 bases, there was a span of 10 bases. There are 14 residues in the CDR3.